Shown below are 18 T cell receptor beta chains from a single sample sequenced in a study of memory CD4+ T cells and cytomegalovirus serostatus. Sequencing was performed with immunoSEQ multiplex PCR; in TCRdb, only in-frame clones are kept and a portion is missing. The table has about 44,000 clones, around 76% seen once. Single viable CD3+CD4+CD8-CD45RO+ cells were sorted as the memory CD4+ T cells. Source material: memory CD4+ T cells from blood. These receptors originate from an adult in good health and CMV-seronegative.

V usage is TRBV20-1 and J usage is TRBJ1-2; 7 bases line up with TRBD1. CDR3 size: 11 residues. Germline V gene sequence: CDR1 DFQATT, CDR2 SNEGSKA (reference sequence). The V segment lost 6 bases and the J segment 9 bases; nucleotides outside the gene matches: 7. The CDR3 nucleotides read TGCAGTGCCGCCTCGACAGGGCGCTACACCTTC. It encodes CSAASTGRYTF.

The rearrangement uses TRBV5-1 and TRBJ1-1; no reliable D call. Germline CDR1 is SGHRS and CDR2 is YFSETQ. V was shortened by 1 base and J by 3 bases, with 7 bases between the two germline ends. The CDR3 is 13 residues long. CDR3 sequence reads: CASSLMADTEAFF. The CDR3 DNA is TGCGCCAGCAGCTTGATGGCTGACACTGAAGCTTTCTTT.

This chain connects TRBV6-5 to TRBJ2-2; 7 nucleotides agree with TRBD2. Germline V gene lookup returns CDR1 MNHEY and CDR2 SVGAGI. The trim removed 6 bases at V and 0 bases at J, leaving 4 bases unmatched. CDR3 length equals 15 residues. CDR3 in amino acids: CASRRLATNTGELFF. The CDR3 nucleotides read TGTGCCAGCAGACGACTAGCAACGAACACCGGGGAGCTGTTTTTT.

This chain uses TRBV27 with TRBJ1-1; possible D gene TRBD1, 6 bases. Germline lookup yields CDR1 MNHEY and CDR2 SMNVEV (reference sequence). V was pared by 3 bases and J by 3 bases, with 11 bases between. The CDR3 sequence is 14 residues long. The CDR3: CASSLAGEHTEAFF. CDR3 DNA: TGTGCCAGCAGTTTGGCAGGGGAGCACACTGAAGCTTTCTTT.

The rearrangement joins TRBV28 to TRBJ1-1; D perhaps matches TRBD1 (6 bases). The germline V and J ends were trimmed by 6 bases and 0 bases, with 11 bases remaining between them. Germline loops: CDR1 MDHEN, CDR2 SYDVKM. This CDR3 contains 14 residues. CDR3 region: CASRRGIMNTEAFF. Written as DNA, the CDR3 is TGTGCCAGCAGGAGGGGGATCATGAACACTGAAGCTTTCTTT.

CDR3 coding DNA: TGTGCCAGCAGTTCTCAGGGGGCGTCCTACAATGAGCAGTTCTTC. Its translation is CASSSQGASYNEQFF. The V call is TRBV6-6, the J call TRBJ2-1, with 8 bases matching TRBD1. The J segment lost 1 base and the V segment lost 4 bases, leaving 3 bases of the junction unmatched. Germline V gives CDR1 MNHNY, CDR2 SVGAGI (reference sequence). This CDR3 region has 15 residues.

The chain uses TRBV2 and TRBJ1-5; 10 bases are a match to TRBD1. J lost 5 bases, V lost 6 bases, and 4 bases had no gene match. Germline V gene data show CDR1 as SNHLY and CDR2 as FYNNEI. The CDR3 has 14 residues. The CDR3 loop reads CASRAGQGDQPQHF. The CDR3 nucleotides are TGTGCCAGCAGGGCTGGACAGGGGGATCAGCCCCAGCATTTT.

This chain uses TRBV7-6 with TRBJ1-3; D gene unclear. This CDR3 has 16 amino acids. Trimming removed 1 base from V and 4 bases from J, with 14 bases in between. Germline assignment: CDR1 SGHVS and CDR2 FNYEAQ. In DNA, the CDR3 is TGTGCCAGCAGCTTAGGAGAAGGGCGGCGGGGAAACACCATATATTTT. Its protein product is CASSLGEGRRGNTIYF. The full variable domain, completed using reference TRBV7-6 and TRBJ1-3, is GAGVSQSPRYKVTKRGQDVALRCDPISGHVSLYWYRQALGQGPEFLTYFNYEAQQDKSGLPNDRFSAERPEGSISTLTIQRTEQRDSAMYRCASSLGEGRRGNTIYFGEGSWLTVV.

J is TRBJ1-6 and V is TRBV27, with a possible D match to TRBD1 (5 bases). The CDR3 has 19 amino acids. Germline V lookup: CDR1 MNHEY, CDR2 SMNVEV (reference sequence). Trimming took 6 bases from V and 10 from J, leaving 31 bases between them. The CDR3 bases are TGTGCCAGCAGCCCGATCCAGGGCGTACTGGGCAGGTCGAACTCACCCCTCCACTTT. It yields the protein CASSPIQGVLGRSNSPLHF.

The V gene is TRBV18, the J gene TRBJ1-4; D might be TRBD1 (5 bases). The CDR3 is 14 residues long. CDR1 is KGHSH, CDR2 LQKENI, per germline. Trimming pared 2 bases from V and 8 bases from J, leaving 12 bases between. The CDR3: CASSPNRGGEKLFF. The CDR3 nucleotides read TGTGCCAGCTCACCAAATCGGGGGGGAGAAAAACTGTTTTTT.

This clone came up a few times. The chain has TRBV29-1 and TRBJ2-3, with D hard to call. Germline V CDR1 and CDR2: SQVTM, ANQGSEA. V shed 0 bases and J shed 0 bases, with 16 bases lying between them. The length of the CDR3 is 17 residues. The CDR3 coding sequence is TGCAGCGTTGAAGACCCCAAGAGCGATGCTAGCACAGATACGCAGTATTTT. It yields the protein CSVEDPKSDASTDTQYF.

This clone is labeled as medium-sized (0.01 to 0.1%). The V and J genes are TRBV7-9 and TRBJ2-2, with TRBD2 matching 9 bases. The CDR3 length is 15 residues. Looked up from germline, CDR1 is SEHNR and CDR2 is FQNEAQ (reference sequence). V gave up 8 bases and J gave up 2 bases; unmatched junction bases: 6. The CDR3 reads CASPPGLANTGELFF. DNA for the CDR3: TGTGCCAGCCCACCGGGACTAGCAAACACCGGGGAGCTGTTTTTT.

Worth noting for this clone: Other DNA sequences of this sample code for an identical CDR3. J is TRBJ1-2 and V is TRBV14; unclear D gene. The CDR3 spans 13 residues. Trimming removed 3 bases at V and 4 bases at J, with 9 bases between. Per the germline V gene, CDR1 is SGHDN and CDR2 is FVKESK. CDR3 protein: CASSHGPSYGYTF. The CDR3 nucleotides read TGTGCCAGCAGCCACGGGCCATCCTATGGCTACACCTTC. The variable domain in full, with the rest retrieved from reference TRBV14 and TRBJ1-2, is EAGVTQFPSHSVIEKGQTVTLRCDPISGHDNLYWYRRVMGKEIKFLLHFVKESKQDESGMPNNRFLAERTGGTYSTLKVQPAELEDSGVYFCASSHGPSYGYTFGSGTRLTVV.

The chain joins TRBV9 to TRBJ2-2; 7 bases line up with TRBD1. The trim removed 3 bases at V and 4 bases at J, leaving 9 bases unmatched. The CDR3 contains 16 residues. Germline V gene sequence: CDR1 SGDLS, CDR2 YYNGEE. The CDR3 DNA follows: TGTGCCAGCAGCGCCTCGACAGGGTTAGTCACCGGGGAGCTGTTTTTT. Translated, it gives CASSASTGLVTGELFF.

The CDR3 bases are TGTGCCAGCAGCCCGGTAGGCCCCGGGGGGAGGGAGACCCAGTACTTC. Its translation: CASSPVGPGGRETQYF. V usage is TRBV28 and J usage is TRBJ2-5, with 7 bases that match TRBD2. V lost 6 bases and J lost 5; bases outside the gene matches: 15. Germline V gene lookup returns CDR1 MDHEN and CDR2 SYDVKM. The CDR3 totals 16 residues.

This clone was detected only once. J is TRBJ2-3 and V is TRBV30, with D tentatively TRBD2 (6 bases). Per germline, CDR1 GTSNPN and CDR2 SVGIG (reference sequence). This CDR3 is built from 14 residues. V lost 7 bases to trimming and J lost 0 bases, with 14 bases between them. The CDR3 sequence is CASDAGLSTDTQYF. CDR3 bases: TGTGCCTCAGACGCGGGGCTTAGCACAGATACGCAGTATTTT.

This clone showed up just a few times. The V and J genes are TRBV2 and TRBJ1-1; maybe TRBD1 (6 bases). The germline gives CDR1 SNHLY, CDR2 FYNNEI. V was clipped by 4 bases and J by 3 bases, with 9 bases between them. The CDR3 runs 13 residues. The CDR3 nucleotides are TGTGCCAGCAGTGCGGCAGGGGACACTGAAGCTTTCTTT. Protein: CASSAAGDTEAFF. The full variable domain, completed using reference TRBV2 and TRBJ1-1, is EPEVTQTPSHQVTQMGQEVILRCVPISNHLYFYWYRQILGQKVEFLVSFYNNEISEKSEIFDDQFSVERPDGSNFTLKIRSTKLEDSAMYFCASSAAGDTEAFFGQGTRLTVV.

The V call is TRBV6-6, the J call TRBJ2-7; 7 bases align to TRBD1. CDR1 and CDR2 (germline): MNHNY, SVGAGI (reference sequence). V shed 0 bases and J 4 bases; nucleotides not matched to a gene: 9. The length of the CDR3 is 16 residues. This CDR3 is CASSYSRRQGRYEQYF. The CDR3 DNA reads TGTGCCAGCAGTTACTCGCGTAGACAGGGTCGGTACGAGCAGTACTTC.